This T cell receptor (beta chain) was captured in a study of T cell repertoires and HLA-DP antigens. Overall study context: In vitro CD4+ alloreactivity was against HeLa-presented HLA-DP. General study points: Responder cells were total CD4+ cells with a HeLa antigen-presenting system.

V was shortened by 5 bases and J by 4 bases, with 13 bases between the two germline ends. The CDR3 has 14 residues. The germline CDR1 and CDR2 sequences are SNHLY and FYNNEI. Primers targeted 54 TRBV and 13 TRBJ segments. Profiling relied on immunoSEQ multiplex PCR, and the TCRdb table lists in-frame clones only, not all of them. In the table there are roughly 120,000 clones, approximately 92% of which are singletons. About this clone: Its antigen remains unidentified.

The clonotype originates from a young woman in good health and CMV-seronegative. The sequenced sample consisted of CD4+ T cells from PBMCs. This sequence joins TRBV2 and TRBJ2-3; D is undetermined. For the CDR3, the DNA is TGTGCCAGCAGTTCCCCCGTTGGGGCAGATACGCAGTATTTT. Amino acid sequence: CASSSPVGADTQYF.